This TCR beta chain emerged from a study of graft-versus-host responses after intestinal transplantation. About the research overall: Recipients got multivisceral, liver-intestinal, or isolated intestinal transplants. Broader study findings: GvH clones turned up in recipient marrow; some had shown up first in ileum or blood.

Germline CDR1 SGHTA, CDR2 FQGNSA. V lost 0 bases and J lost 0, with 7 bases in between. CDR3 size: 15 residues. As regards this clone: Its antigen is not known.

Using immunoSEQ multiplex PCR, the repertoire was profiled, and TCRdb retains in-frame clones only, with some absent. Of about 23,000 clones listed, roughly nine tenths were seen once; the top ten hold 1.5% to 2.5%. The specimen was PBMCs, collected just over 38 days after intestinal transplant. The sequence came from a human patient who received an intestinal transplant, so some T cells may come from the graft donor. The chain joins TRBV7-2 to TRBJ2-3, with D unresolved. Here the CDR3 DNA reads TGTGCCAGCAGCTTAGCGATTCAGAGCACAGATACGCAGTATTTT. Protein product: CASSLAIQSTDTQYF.